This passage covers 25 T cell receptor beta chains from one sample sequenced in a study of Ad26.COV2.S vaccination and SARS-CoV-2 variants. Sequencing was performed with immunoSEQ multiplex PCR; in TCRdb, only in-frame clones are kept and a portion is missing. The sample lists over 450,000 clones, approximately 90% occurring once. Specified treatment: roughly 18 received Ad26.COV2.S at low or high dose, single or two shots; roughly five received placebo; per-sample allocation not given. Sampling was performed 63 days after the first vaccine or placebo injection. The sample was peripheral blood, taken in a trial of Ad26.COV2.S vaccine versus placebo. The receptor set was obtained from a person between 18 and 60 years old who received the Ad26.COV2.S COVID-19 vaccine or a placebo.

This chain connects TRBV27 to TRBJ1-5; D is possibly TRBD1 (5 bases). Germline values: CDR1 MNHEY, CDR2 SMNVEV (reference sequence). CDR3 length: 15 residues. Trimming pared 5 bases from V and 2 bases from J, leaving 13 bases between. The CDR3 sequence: CASSPRVYGNQPQHF. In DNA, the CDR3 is TGTGCCAGCAGTCCCAGGGTTTACGGCAATCAGCCCCAGCATTTT.

The CDR3 nucleotides are TGTGCCAGCAGCCAAGCGTTGACAGGGTTTGGAAAACTGTTTTTT. This codes for CASSQALTGFGKLFF. The rearrangement links TRBV4-2 to TRBJ1-4, with 7 bases lining up with TRBD1. Looked up from germline, CDR1 is LGHNA and CDR2 is YNFKEQ. This CDR3 has 15 residues. The trim removed 1 base at V and 10 bases at J, leaving 9 bases unmatched.

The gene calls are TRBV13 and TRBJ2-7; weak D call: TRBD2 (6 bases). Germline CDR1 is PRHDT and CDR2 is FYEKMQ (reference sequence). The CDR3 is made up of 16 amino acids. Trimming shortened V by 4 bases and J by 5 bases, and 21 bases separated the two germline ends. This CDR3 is CASSSLLIGSIHEQYF. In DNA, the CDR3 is TGTGCCAGCAGCTCGCTACTAATCGGGAGTATCCACGAGCAGTACTTC.

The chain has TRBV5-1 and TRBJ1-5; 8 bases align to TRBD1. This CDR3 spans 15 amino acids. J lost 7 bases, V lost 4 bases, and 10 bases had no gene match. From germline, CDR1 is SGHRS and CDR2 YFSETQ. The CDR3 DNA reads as TGCGCCAGCAGCCCCGGACAGGGCTTAGGACAGCCCCAGCATTTT. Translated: CASSPGQGLGQPQHF.

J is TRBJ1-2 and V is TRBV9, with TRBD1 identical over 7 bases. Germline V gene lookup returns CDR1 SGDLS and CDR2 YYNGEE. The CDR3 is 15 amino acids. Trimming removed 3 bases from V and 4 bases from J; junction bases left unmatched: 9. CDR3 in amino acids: CASSASGQTLYGYTF. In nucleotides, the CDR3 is TGTGCCAGCAGCGCCTCGGGACAGACCCTCTATGGCTACACCTTC.

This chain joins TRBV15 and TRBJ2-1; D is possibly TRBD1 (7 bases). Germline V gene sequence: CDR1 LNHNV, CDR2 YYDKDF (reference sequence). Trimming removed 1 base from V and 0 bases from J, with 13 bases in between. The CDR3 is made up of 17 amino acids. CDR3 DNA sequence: TGTGCCACCAGCAGAGGTCAGGGGGGAGACTCCTACAATGAGCAGTTCTTC. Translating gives CATSRGQGGDSYNEQFF.

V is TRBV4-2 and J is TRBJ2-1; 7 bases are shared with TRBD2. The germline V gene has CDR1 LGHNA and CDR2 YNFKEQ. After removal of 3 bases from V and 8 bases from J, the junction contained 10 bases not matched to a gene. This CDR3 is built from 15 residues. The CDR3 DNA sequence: TGTGCCAGCAGCCACGCGAGGACTAGGTCGGATGAGCAGTTCTTC. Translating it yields CASSHARTRSDEQFF.

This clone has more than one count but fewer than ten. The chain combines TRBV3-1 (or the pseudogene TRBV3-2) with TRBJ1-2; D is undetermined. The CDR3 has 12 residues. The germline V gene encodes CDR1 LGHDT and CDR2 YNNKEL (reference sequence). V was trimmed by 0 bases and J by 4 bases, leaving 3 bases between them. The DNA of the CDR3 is TGTGCCAGCAGCCAAGACCTCTATGGCTACACCTTC. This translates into CASSQDLYGYTF.

CDR3 coding DNA: TGTGCCAGTAGTATTGGGCAGATTTCCACCCACACCGGGGAGCTGTTTTTT. The encoded protein is CASSIGQISTHTGELFF. The chain has TRBV19 and TRBJ2-2, with D uncertain. The germline gives CDR1 LNHDA, CDR2 SQIVND (reference sequence). The CDR3 totals 17 residues. V gave up 3 bases and J gave up 3 bases, with 17 bases separating them.

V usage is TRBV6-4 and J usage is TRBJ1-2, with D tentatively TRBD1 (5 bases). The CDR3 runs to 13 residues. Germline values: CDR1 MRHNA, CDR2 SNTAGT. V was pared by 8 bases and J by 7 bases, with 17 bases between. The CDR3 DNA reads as TGTGCCAGCCCTTGCAGGGAGGGATTTGGCTACACCTTC. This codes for CASPCREGFGYTF.

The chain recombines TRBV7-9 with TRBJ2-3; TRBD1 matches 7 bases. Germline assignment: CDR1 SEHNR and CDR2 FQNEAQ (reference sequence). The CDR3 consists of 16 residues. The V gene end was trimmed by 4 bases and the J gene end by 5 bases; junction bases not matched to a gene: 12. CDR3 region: CASSYRGQNVGDTQYF. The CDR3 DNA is TGTGCCAGCAGCTATCGGGGACAGAACGTTGGAGATACGCAGTATTTT.

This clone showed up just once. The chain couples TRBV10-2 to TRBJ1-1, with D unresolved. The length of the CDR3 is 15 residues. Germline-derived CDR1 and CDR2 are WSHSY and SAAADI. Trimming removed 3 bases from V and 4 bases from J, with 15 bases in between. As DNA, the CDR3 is TGCGCCAGCAGTGATCTCCAGGCGGCGGTCACTGAAGCTTTCTTT. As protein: CASSDLQAAVTEAFF.

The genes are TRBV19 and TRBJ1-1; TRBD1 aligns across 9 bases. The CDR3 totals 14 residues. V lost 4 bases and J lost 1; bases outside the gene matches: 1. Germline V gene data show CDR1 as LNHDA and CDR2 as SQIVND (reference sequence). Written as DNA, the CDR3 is TGTGCCAGTAGTAAACAGGGGGCGAACACTGAAGCTTTCTTT. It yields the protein CASSKQGANTEAFF.

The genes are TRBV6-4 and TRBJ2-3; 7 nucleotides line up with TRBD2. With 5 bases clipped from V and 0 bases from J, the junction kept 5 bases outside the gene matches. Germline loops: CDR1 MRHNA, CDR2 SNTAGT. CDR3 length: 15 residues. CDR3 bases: TGTGCCAGCAGTCCGGGGACTATGAGCACAGATACGCAGTATTTT. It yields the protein CASSPGTMSTDTQYF.

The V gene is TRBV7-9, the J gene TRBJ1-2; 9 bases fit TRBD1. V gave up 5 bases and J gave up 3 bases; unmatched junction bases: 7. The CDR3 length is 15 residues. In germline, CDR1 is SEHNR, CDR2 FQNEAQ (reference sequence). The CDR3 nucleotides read TGTGCCAGCAGCCCCGGGACAGGGAGTGACTATGGCTACACCTTC. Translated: CASSPGTGSDYGYTF.

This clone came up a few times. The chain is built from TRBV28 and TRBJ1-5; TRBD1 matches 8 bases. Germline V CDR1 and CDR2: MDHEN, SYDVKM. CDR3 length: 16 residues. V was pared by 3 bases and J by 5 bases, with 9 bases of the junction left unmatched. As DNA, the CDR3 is TGTGCCAGCAGTTTCCACCGTCTCAGGGGGCATCAGCCCCAGCATTTT. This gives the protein CASSFHRLRGHQPQHF.

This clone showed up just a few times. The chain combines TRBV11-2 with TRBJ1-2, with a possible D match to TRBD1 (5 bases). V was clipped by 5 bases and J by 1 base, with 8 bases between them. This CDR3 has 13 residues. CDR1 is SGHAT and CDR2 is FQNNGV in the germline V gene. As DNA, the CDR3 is TGTGCCAGCAGCCGGGACGGTAACTATGGCTACACCTTC. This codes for CASSRDGNYGYTF.

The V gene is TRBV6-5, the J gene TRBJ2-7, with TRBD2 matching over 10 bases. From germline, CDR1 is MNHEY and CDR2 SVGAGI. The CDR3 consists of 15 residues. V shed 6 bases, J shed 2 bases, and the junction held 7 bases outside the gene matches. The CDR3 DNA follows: TGTGCCAGCAGCAAAAAGCGGGAGGGCCCCTACGAGCAGTACTTC. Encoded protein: CASSKKREGPYEQYF.

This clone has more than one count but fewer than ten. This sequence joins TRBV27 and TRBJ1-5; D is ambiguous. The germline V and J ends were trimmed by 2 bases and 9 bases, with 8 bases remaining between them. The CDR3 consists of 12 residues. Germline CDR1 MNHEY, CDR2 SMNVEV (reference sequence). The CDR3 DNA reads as TGTGCCAGCAGTTTAGGTTCAGGGCCCCAGCATTTT. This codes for CASSLGSGPQHF.

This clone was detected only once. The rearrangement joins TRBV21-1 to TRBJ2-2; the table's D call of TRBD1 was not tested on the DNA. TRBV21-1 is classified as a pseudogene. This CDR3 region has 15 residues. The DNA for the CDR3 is TGTGCCAGCAGCACTCAGGGGGTAGGAACCGGGGAGCTGTTTTTT. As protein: CASSTQGVGTGELFF.

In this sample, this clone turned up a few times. This chain's CDR3 is CASSVRSGGWTGGISQPQHF. The DNA for the CDR3 is TGTGCCAGCAGTGTTCGAAGTGGAGGGTGGACAGGGGGCATCAGCCAGCCCCAGCATTTT. V and J are TRBV6-1 and TRBJ1-5; TRBD1 matches at 11 bases. The CDR3 spans 20 residues. Trimming removed 4 bases from V and 7 bases from J; junction bases left unmatched: 21. Germline V gene sequence: CDR1 MNHNS, CDR2 SASEGT.

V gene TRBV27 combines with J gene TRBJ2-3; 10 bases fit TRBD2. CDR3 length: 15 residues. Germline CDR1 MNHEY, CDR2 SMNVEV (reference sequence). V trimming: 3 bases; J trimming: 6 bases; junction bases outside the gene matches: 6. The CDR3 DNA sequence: TGTGCCAGCAGTTTCCCTAGCGGGGGACTCGATACGCAGTATTTT. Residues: CASSFPSGGLDTQYF.

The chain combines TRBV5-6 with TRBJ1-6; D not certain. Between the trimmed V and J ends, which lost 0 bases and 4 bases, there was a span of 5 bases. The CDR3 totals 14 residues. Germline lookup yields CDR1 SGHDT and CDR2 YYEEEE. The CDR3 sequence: CASSLGTYNSPLHF. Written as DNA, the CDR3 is TGTGCCAGCAGCTTGGGGACTTATAATTCACCCCTCCACTTT.

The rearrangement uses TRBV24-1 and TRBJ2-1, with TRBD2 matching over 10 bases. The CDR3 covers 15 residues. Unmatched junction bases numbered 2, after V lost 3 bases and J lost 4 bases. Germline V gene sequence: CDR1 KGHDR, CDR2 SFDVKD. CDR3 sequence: CATSDHSGRYNEQFF. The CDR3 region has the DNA TGTGCCACCAGTGATCATAGCGGGAGGTACAATGAGCAGTTCTTC.

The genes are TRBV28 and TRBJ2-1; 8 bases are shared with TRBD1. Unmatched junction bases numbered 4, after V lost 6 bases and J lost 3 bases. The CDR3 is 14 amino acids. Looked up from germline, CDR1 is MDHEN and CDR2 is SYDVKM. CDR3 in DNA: TGTGCCAGCAGCCCGGGACAGGACTACAATGAGCAGTTCTTC. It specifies CASSPGQDYNEQFF.